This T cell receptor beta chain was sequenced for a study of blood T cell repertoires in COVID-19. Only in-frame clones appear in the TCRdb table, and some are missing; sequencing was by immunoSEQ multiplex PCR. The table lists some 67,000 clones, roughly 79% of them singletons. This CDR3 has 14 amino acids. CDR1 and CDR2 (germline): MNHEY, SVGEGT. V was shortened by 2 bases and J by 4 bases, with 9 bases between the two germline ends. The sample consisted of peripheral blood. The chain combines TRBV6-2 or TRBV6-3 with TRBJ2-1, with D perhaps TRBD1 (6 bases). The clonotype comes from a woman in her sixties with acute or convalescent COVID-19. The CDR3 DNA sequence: TGTGCCAGCAGTTACACAGGGCGATACAATGAGCAGTTCTTC. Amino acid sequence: CASSYTGRYNEQFF.